This section outlines one TCR beta chain sequence together with its context. Which antigen it targets is not known. No clone much larger than this one lies a single base away; base qualities are absent. This sample is drawn from a study of PD-1 blockade in classical Hodgkin lymphoma (dated by TCRdb to about 2020). Turning to the overall study: Nivolumab dosing was 3 mg/kg intravenously every 2 weeks, continuing until either disease progression or unacceptable toxicity. To define a peripheral blood immune signature of response to PD-1 blockade in classical Hodgkin lymphoma, the study combined TCR beta sequencing with CyTOF. Results the study describes overall, beyond this receptor: CD4+ but not CD8+ TCR diversity rose significantly by C4D1 (p=0.0027 vs p=0.16), most apparent in complete responders (p=0.02). Among trial patients, those achieving complete response had baseline diversity similar to that of newly diagnosed patients, while diversity was significantly lower in partial responders and progressors. The study was limited to a single clinical trial cohort, and causes of repertoire differences, possibly disease activity or prior therapy, remained undefined. Newly diagnosed patients were reported to have lower baseline TCR diversity than healthy donors, and relapsed/refractory patients were reported to have lower baseline TCR diversity still. Diversity was lower in patients who began nivolumab less than 1 year after ASCT, so these patients were left out of later analyses to avoid confounding by immune reconstitution.

The intended sense of this specimen's time point label: cycle 4 day 1 (C4D1), after more than five weeks of nivolumab. Every trial patient had relapsed after autologous stem cell transplantation, and cohorts A, B and C differed in prior brentuximab vedotin exposure. CD4+ T cells were purified from thawed PBMCs by magnetic negative selection with a Miltenyi CD4+ T cell isolation kit. The trial cohort was composed of around 60 patients with relapsed/refractory classical Hodgkin lymphoma, for whom complete response, partial response or progressive disease was recorded as best overall response. Single-agent nivolumab was administered to trial patients in the multi-cohort phase II CheckMate 205 trial. Best overall response was determined by an independent review committee according to the 2007 International Working Group response criteria. PBMCs from the trial were collected at three points: immediately before nivolumab initiation (C1D1), and during therapy at cycle 2 day 1 and cycle 4 day 1. Peripheral blood was collected in 8 mL Vacutainer Cell Preparation Tubes, from which PBMCs were isolated by centrifugation and then cryopreserved. Purified CD4+ and CD8+ fractions were prepared only for cases with an additional available PBMC sample. On LS columns in a quadroMACS separator, the magnetically labelled cells were depleted, and the flow-through was collected as the purified fraction.

The Qiagen DNeasy kit was used to extract genomic DNA from unsorted PBMCs and from the negatively selected CD4+ and CD8+ fractions. Using primers that anneal to V and J segments, immunoSEQ multiplex PCR amplified the TCR beta CDR3 regions. A synthetic immune receptor repertoire was used to minimize amplification bias, and remaining bias was computationally removed after sequencing. On the study's bioinformatics: Custom Python scripts were used to quantify repertoire diversity as the Shannon entropy index. Unsorted, CD4+ and CD8+ repertoires were examined separately, except in combined analyses, for which CD4+ and CD8+ sequences were merged in silico. A clone counted as expanded when the clone's frequency after treatment rose at least 2-fold relative to C1D1, and clones undetected at baseline were given a pseudocount of 0.5. Clones with 0 or 1 copy at C1D1 were classified as singleton clones, and clones with 2 or more copies were classified as non-singleton clones. By matching protein sequences in sorted samples from the same patient, clones expanded in unsorted samples were annotated as CD4+, CD8+ or unknown. Wilcoxon tests on paired samples were used to test changes in diversity from C1D1 to C4D1. Entries here come from immuneACCESS through TCRdb and include only in-frame sequences with V and J called. Some clones fail to appear in such tables; in the studies checked, an unresolved V gene covers under half of the shortfall, and the cause of the remainder is unknown. D and trimming come from the DNA, and the V and J calls and clone size come from that table. The table for this sample lists some 10,000 clones; roughly 83% of them were counted only once. The ten most abundant clones make up about 1.5% of the sample.

Taken from the germline V gene, the CDR1 and CDR2 loops are SQVTM and ANQGSEA. Measured from the cysteine to the phenylalanine, the CDR3 is 16 residues long. The read is trimmed to its CDR3 DNA, 48 bases read in frame from base 1. V is cut back by 6 bases and J by 0 bases, with 9 bases in the junction unmatched. Material: CD4+ T cells from blood, obtained before the fourth cycle of nivolumab. This receptor chain uses TRBV29-1 and TRBJ2-7; TRBD2 fits 12 bases in the junction. The TCR was taken from a human donor with classical Hodgkin lymphoma. The CDR3 protein sequence reads: CSVNGLAGRLSYEQYF. The DNA sequence is as follows: TGCAGCGTCAATGGACTAGCGGGACGCCTCTCCTACGAGCAGTACTTC.